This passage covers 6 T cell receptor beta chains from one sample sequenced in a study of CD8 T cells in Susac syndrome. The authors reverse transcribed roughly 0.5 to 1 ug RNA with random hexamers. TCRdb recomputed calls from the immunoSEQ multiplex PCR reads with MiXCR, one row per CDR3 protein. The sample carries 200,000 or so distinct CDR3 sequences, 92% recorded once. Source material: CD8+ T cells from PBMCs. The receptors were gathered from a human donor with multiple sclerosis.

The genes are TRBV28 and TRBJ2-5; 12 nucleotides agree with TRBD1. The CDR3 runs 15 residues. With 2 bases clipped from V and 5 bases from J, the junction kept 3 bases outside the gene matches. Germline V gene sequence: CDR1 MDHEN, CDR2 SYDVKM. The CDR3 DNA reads TGTGCCAGCAGTTTAGGGGACAGGGGGCGGGAGACCCAGTACTTC. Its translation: CASSLGDRGRETQYF. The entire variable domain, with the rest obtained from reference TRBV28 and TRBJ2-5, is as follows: DVKVTQSSRYLVKRTGEKVFLECVQDMDHENMFWYRQDPGLGLRLIYFSYDVKMKEKGDIPEGYSVSREKKERFSLILESASTNQTSMYLCASSLGDRGRETQYFGPGTRLLVL.

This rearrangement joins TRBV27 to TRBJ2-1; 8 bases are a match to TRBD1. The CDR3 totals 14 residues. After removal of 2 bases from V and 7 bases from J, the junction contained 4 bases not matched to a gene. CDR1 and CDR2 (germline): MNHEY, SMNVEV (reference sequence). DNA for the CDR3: TGTGCCAGCAGTTTAGGACAGGGTAGGAATGAGCAGTTCTTC. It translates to CASSLGQGRNEQFF.

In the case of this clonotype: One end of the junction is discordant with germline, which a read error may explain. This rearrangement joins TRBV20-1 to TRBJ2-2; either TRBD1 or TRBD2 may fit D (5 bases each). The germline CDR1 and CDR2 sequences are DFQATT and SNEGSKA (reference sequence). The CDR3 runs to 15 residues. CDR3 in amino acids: CSARRESEGTGELFF. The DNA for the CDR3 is TGCAGTGCTAGAAGGGAGTCTGAGGGGACCGGGGAGCTTTTTTTT.

For the CDR3, the DNA is TGCGCCAGCAGCTCGCAGAGGGCCGGGGAGCTGTTTTTT. Translating gives CASSSQRAGELFF. This chain connects TRBV5-1 to TRBJ2-2; possible D gene TRBD2, 5 bases. Trimming removed 3 bases at V and 6 bases at J, with 9 bases between. In germline, CDR1 is SGHRS, CDR2 YFSETQ. CDR3 size: 13 residues.

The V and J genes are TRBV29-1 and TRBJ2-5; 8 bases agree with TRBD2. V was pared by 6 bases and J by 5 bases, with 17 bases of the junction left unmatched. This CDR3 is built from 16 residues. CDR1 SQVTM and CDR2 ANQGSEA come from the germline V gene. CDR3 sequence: CSVGGALAGPGETQYF. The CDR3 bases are TGCAGCGTGGGAGGGGCCTTAGCGGGGCCGGGGGAGACCCAGTACTTC.

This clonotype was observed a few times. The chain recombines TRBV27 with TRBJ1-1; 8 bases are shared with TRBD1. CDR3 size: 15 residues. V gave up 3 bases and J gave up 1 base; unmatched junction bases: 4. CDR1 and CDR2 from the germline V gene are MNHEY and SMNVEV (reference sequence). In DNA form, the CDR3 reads TGTGCCAGCAGTTTGTCCGGGACAGGGAACACTGAAGCTTTCTTT. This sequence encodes CASSLSGTGNTEAFF.